This TCR beta chain was recovered during a study of cytomegalovirus exposure and HLA in healthy donors. Trimming left V 0 bases short and J 0 bases short, with 9 bases between. The CDR3 has 16 amino acids. Germline V gene data show CDR1 as LGHNA and CDR2 as YNFKEQ. At least ten counts were recorded for this clone. The target antigen is unknown. PCR involved 60 Vbeta and 13 Jbeta primers. This table comes from immunoSEQ multiplex PCR, and its TCRdb copy is limited to in-frame clones, with some not included. The profile shows approximately 100,000 clones, roughly 70% of them singletons. Study results and caveats: As a later analysis revealed, the rate of TCR association differed by HLA locus, with DRB1 most and HLA-C fewest.

The clonotype was recovered from a woman between 65 and 79 years old in good health and CMV-seropositive. The chain joins TRBV4-2 to TRBJ1-5; D remains ambiguous. Material for sequencing was PBMCs. The CDR3 region has the DNA TGTGCCAGCAGCCAAGATAAATCAGGTAGCAATCAGCCCCAGCATTTT. The encoded protein is CASSQDKSGSNQPQHF.